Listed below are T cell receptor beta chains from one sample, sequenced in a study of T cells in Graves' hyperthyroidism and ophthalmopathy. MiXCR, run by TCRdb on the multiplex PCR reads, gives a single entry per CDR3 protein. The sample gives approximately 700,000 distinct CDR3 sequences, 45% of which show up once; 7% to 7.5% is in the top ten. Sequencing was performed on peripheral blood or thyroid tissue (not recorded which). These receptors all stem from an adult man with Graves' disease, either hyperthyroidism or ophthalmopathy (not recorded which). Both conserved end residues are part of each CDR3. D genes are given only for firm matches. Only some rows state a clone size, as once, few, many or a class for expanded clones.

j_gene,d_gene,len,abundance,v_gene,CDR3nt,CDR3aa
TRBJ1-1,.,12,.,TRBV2,TGTGCGGCAGGACAGCTGAACACTGAAGCTTTCTTT,CAAGQLNTEAFF
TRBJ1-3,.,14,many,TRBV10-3,TGTGCCATCAGCCGGACACAGTCTGGAAACACCATATATTTT,CAISRTQSGNTIYF
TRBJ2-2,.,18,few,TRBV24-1,TGTGCCACCAGTGATTTTCAAGGGGTACGGGAGATCGCCGGGGAGCTGTTTTTT,CATSDFQGVREIAGELFF
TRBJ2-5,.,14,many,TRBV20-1,TGCAGTGCTACGAACGGACTTCACCAAGAGACCCAGTACTTC,CSATNGLHQETQYF
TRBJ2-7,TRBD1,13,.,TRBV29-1,TGCAGCGTTGTTCGCGACAGGGCCTACGAGCAGTACTTC,CSVVRDRAYEQYF
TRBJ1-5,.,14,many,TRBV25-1,TGTGCCAGCAGTGTGGGGGGGCTCAATCAGCCCCAGCATTTT,CASSVGGLNQPQHF
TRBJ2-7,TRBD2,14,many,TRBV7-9,TGTGCCAGCAGCTTAGAGGGAGGGTCCTACGAGCAGTACTTC,CASSLEGGSYEQYF
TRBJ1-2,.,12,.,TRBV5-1,TGCGCCAGCGGCCACGAGCAGTACGGCTACACCTTC,CASGHEQYGYTF
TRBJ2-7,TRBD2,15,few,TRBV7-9,TGTGCCAGCAGCTTAGTGCGGGGGGGCCGGGAGGAGCAGTACTTC,CASSLVRGGREEQYF
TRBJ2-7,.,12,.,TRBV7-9,TGTGCCAGCAGCTTAACAGAGTACGAGCAGTACTTC,CASSLTEYEQYF
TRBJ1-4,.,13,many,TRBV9,TGTGCCAGCAGCGTACGGCCGTACGAAAAACTGTTTTTT,CASSVRPYEKLFF
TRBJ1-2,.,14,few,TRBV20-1,TGCAGTGCTAGACGACAGGAAGCCTTCTATGGCTACACCTTC,CSARRQEAFYGYTF
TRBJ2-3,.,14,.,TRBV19,TGTGCCAGTAGGGAAAGGGCCCCCACAGATACGCAGTATTTT,CASRERAPTDTQYF
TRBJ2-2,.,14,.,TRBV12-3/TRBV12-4,TGTGCCAGCACCAAGGCGGAACTTGCCGGGGAGCTGTTTTTT,CASTKAELAGELFF
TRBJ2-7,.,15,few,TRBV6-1,TGTGCCAGCAGTGAGCCCCCGGGCCTTAAAAGGGAGCAGTACTTC,CASSEPPGLKREQYF
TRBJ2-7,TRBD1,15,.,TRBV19,TGTGCCAGTAGTAGAACCACAGGGGTCTCATACGAGCAGTACTTC,CASSRTTGVSYEQYF
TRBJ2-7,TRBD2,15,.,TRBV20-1,TGCAGTGCTGGGGACCGACTAGCGGGCTCCTACGAGCAGTACTTC,CSAGDRLAGSYEQYF
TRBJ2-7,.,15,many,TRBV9,TGTGCCAGCAGCGTAGGGGGTAGCGCCCACTACGAGCAGTACTTC,CASSVGGSAHYEQYF
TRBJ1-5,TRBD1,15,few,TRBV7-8,TGTGCCAGCAGCCCAAACCTGGACAGGGCTCAGCCCCAGCATTTT,CASSPNLDRAQPQHF
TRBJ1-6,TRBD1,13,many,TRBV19,TGTGCCAGTAGTATCCCGACAGGGTTATCCCTCCACTTT,CASSIPTGLSLHF